Listed below are T cell receptor beta chains from one sample, sequenced in a study of immune reconstitution after stem cell transplant in scleroderma. Each CDR3 protein gets one entry after TCRdb re-called the RT-PCR reads with MiXCR. The data contain about 2,000 distinct CDR3 sequences, roughly 15% of them singletons. This sample was obtained before or after autologous hematopoietic stem cell transplantation (not recorded which). Receptors were obtained from a female donor with systemic sclerosis. The CDR3 runs from the conserved cysteine through the conserved F or W. The D gene is left open where the match is weak. Some rows have no size entry. The others give once, few or many, or a class for an expanded clone.

>TRBJ2-1|medium-sized|TRBV6-5|TRBD2
TGTGCCAGCAGTTACTACGGGAGGGGGGGAAACAATGAGCAGTTCTTC
CASSYYGRGGNNEQFF
>TRBJ1-2|medium-sized|TRBV2|.
TGTGCCAGCAGGGGAACTGGGATTTATGGCTACACCTTC
CASRGTGIYGYTF
>TRBJ1-6|few|TRBV5-6|.
TGTGCCAGCAGCTTGGACCAAGGCTCCTATAATTCACCCCTCCACTTT
CASSLDQGSYNSPLHF
>TRBJ1-1|once|TRBV29-1|.
TGCAGCGTTGAGGCAGGGTCGAACACCGAAGCTTTCTTT
CSVEAGSNTEAFF
>TRBJ1-4|medium-sized|TRBV29-1|.
TGCAGCGTTGAGCCCAGTCGCGGGGAAAAACTGTTTTTT
CSVEPSRGEKLFF
>TRBJ2-1|.|TRBV25-1|TRBD1
TGTGCCAGCAGTGGGGGACAGAGCTCCTACAATGAGCAGTTCTTC
CASSGGQSSYNEQFF
>TRBJ1-1|large|TRBV7-2|TRBD1
TGTGCCAGTAGCAGGGGGCCTAACACTGAAGCTTTCTTT
CASSRGPNTEAFF
>TRBJ1-5|large|TRBV7-2|.
TGTGCCAGCAGCTACCAGGGGACTGGGAGCAATCAGCCCCAGCATTTT
CASSYQGTGSNQPQHF
>TRBJ2-5|few|TRBV11-2|.
TGTGCCAGCAGCTTGAGAAGGCAAGAGACCCAGTACTTC
CASSLRRQETQYF
>TRBJ2-3|medium-sized|TRBV5-1|TRBD1
TGCGCCAGCAGCAGAGGGGACAGGGGGGTGACAGATACGCAGTATTTT
CASSRGDRGVTDTQYF
>TRBJ1-2|medium-sized|TRBV5-1|.
TGCGCCAGCAGCGGCTCAGGGGTTATGGGTTATGGCTACACCTTC
CASSGSGVMGYGYTF